Each of the 32 T cell receptor beta chains below was sequenced from the same sample in a study of blood T cell repertoires in COVID-19. TCRdb keeps only in-frame clones here, not all; method: immunoSEQ multiplex PCR. The sample records around 140,000 clones, 88% being singletons. Sequenced: peripheral blood. All receptors derive from a human donor in a cohort sampled during active COVID-19.

V usage is TRBV21-1 and J usage is TRBJ2-2; TRBD2 is taken as the D call from the table, unchecked against the DNA. TRBV21-1 is deemed a pseudogene. CDR3 length equals 16 residues. The CDR3 nucleotides are TGTGCCAGCAGCGGCCGAGCGGGGTACGGCACCGGGGAGCTGTTTTTT. Its translation is CASSGRAGYGTGELFF.

This clone was observed a single time. The identical CDR3 is also encoded by other nucleotide sequences in the sample. The chain has TRBV3-1 (or the pseudogene TRBV3-2) and TRBJ2-3, with 11 bases identical to TRBD2. The CDR3 runs 15 residues. CDR1 and CDR2 (germline): LGHDT, YNNKEL (reference sequence). V gave up 6 bases and J gave up 0 bases; unmatched junction bases: 2. The CDR3 DNA sequence: TGTGCCAGCAGGACTAGCGGGGTCAGCACAGATACGCAGTATTTT. Protein product: CASRTSGVSTDTQYF.

The V and J genes are TRBV9 and TRBJ1-4; the D gene is possibly TRBD1 (5 bases). The germline V gene has CDR1 SGDLS and CDR2 YYNGEE. Trimming cost V 0 bases and J 7 bases, with 10 bases left between them. The CDR3 contains 14 residues. CDR3 DNA: TGTGCCAGCAGCGTAGGATCGCAGGGTGAAAAACTGTTTTTT. This translates into CASSVGSQGEKLFF.

The CDR3 protein is CASSQDEGEAAGEQYF. The CDR3 DNA sequence: TGTGCCAGCAGCCAAGATGAAGGAGAGGCGGCGGGTGAGCAGTACTTC. The chain joins TRBV4-2 to TRBJ2-7, with a weak D call TRBD2 (5 bases). This CDR3 contains 16 residues. Germline V lookup: CDR1 LGHNA, CDR2 YNFKEQ. Trimming stripped 0 bases from V and 7 bases from J, with 19 bases between.

V is TRBV6-2 or TRBV6-3 and J is TRBJ1-1, with a possible D match to TRBD1 (6 bases). CDR1 is MNHEY and CDR2 is SVGEGT in the germline V gene. V lost 0 bases and J 11 bases, leaving 19 bases between the germline ends. The CDR3 is 15 amino acids. Written as DNA, the CDR3 is TGTGCCAGCAGTTACTCGACTTCAGGGGCGGGTTACGCTTTCTTT. As protein: CASSYSTSGAGYAFF.

The chain is built from TRBV29-1 and TRBJ2-5, with 14 bases that match TRBD2. The CDR3 length is 13 residues. After removal of 7 bases from V and 5 bases from J, the junction contained 3 bases not matched to a gene. Germline V lookup: CDR1 SQVTM, CDR2 ANQGSEA. The CDR3 bases are TGCAGCGCGGGACTAGCGGGGGAGGAGACCCAGTACTTC. It specifies CSAGLAGEETQYF.

The CDR3 sequence is CASSLSDSSNQPQHF. The CDR3 DNA sequence: TGCGCCAGCAGCTTGAGTGACAGTAGCAATCAGCCCCAGCATTTT. The chain uses TRBV5-1 and TRBJ1-5; TRBD1 is a possible D gene (5 bases). This CDR3 region has 15 residues. Trimming removed 1 base at V and 0 bases at J, with 8 bases between. Per germline, CDR1 SGHRS and CDR2 YFSETQ.

The rearrangement uses TRBV5-1 and TRBJ2-5, with D perhaps TRBD2 (6 bases). The CDR3 totals 15 residues. V was shortened by 0 bases and J by 5 bases, with 14 bases between the two germline ends. From germline, CDR1 is SGHRS and CDR2 YFSETQ. For the CDR3, the DNA is TGCGCCAGCAGCTTGGCCCCTACTAGCCGCGAGACCCAGTACTTC. Translated: CASSLAPTSRETQYF. The entire variable domain, with the rest obtained from reference TRBV5-1 and TRBJ2-5, is as follows: KAGVTQTPRYLIKTRGQQVTLSCSPISGHRSVSWYQQTPGQGLQFLFEYFSETQRNKGNFPGRFSGRQFSNSRSEMNVSTLELGDSALYLCASSLAPTSRETQYFGPGTRLLVL.

The rearrangement links TRBV2 to TRBJ2-7; 9 nucleotides align to TRBD2. CDR3 length equals 14 residues. Germline-derived CDR1 and CDR2 are SNHLY and FYNNEI. With V trimmed by 5 bases and J by 5 bases, 7 bases remained unmatched. The CDR3 DNA reads as TGTGCCAGCAGTTCGGGACTAGCTCTCAACGAGCAGTACTTC. This encodes CASSSGLALNEQYF. The full variable domain, completed using reference TRBV2 and TRBJ2-7, is EPEVTQTPSHQVTQMGQEVILRCVPISNHLYFYWYRQILGQKVEFLVSFYNNEISEKSEIFDDQFSVERPDGSNFTLKIRSTKLEDSAMYFCASSSGLALNEQYFGPGTRLTVT.

CDR3 coding DNA: TGCGCCAGCAGCCGGGTGTACGGTGAAAAACTGTTTTTT. Residues: CASSRVYGEKLFF. This rearrangement joins TRBV5-1 to TRBJ1-4; unclear D gene. The CDR3 is made up of 13 amino acids. Between the trimmed V and J ends, which lost 4 bases and 7 bases, there was a span of 11 bases. Germline assignment: CDR1 SGHRS and CDR2 YFSETQ.

This clone is a singleton in its sample. The chain has TRBV7-9 and TRBJ1-4, with 8 bases lining up with TRBD1. The V gene end was trimmed by 5 bases and the J gene end by 8 bases; junction bases not matched to a gene: 7. The CDR3 sequence is 14 residues long. Germline V gene data show CDR1 as SEHNR and CDR2 as FQNEAQ (reference sequence). The CDR3 loop is CASSMTGAKEKLFF. The CDR3 DNA reads TGTGCCAGCAGCATGACAGGGGCGAAGGAAAAACTGTTTTTT.

The chain carries TRBV9 and TRBJ1-6, with a possible D match to TRBD1 (5 bases). Trimming removed 0 bases at V and 4 bases at J, with 11 bases between. The CDR3 covers 16 residues. Germline values: CDR1 SGDLS, CDR2 YYNGEE. DNA for the CDR3: TGTGCCAGCAGCGTAGGGTTGGGGGGTTATAATTCACCCCTCCACTTT. Translation gives CASSVGLGGYNSPLHF.

The chain combines TRBV3-1 (or the pseudogene TRBV3-2) with TRBJ1-2; TRBD1 aligns across 8 bases. CDR3 size: 16 residues. Unmatched junction bases numbered 10, after V lost 4 bases and J lost 3 bases. Germline CDR1 LGHDT, CDR2 YNNKEL (reference sequence). The DNA of the CDR3 is TGTGCCAGCAGCCCTTTGGGACAGGCCGAGGACTATGGCTACACCTTC. As protein: CASSPLGQAEDYGYTF.

The chain couples TRBV7-9 to TRBJ2-7, with 8 positions matching TRBD1. Germline CDR1 reads SEHNR; CDR2 reads FQNEAQ (reference sequence). This CDR3 spans 13 amino acids. V shed 5 bases and J 6 bases; nucleotides not matched to a gene: 6. This CDR3 reads CASSPDRGTEQYF. In DNA form, the CDR3 reads TGTGCCAGCAGCCCCGACAGGGGTACCGAGCAGTACTTC.

The rearrangement uses TRBV19 and TRBJ1-5; 7 bases are a match to TRBD1. V shed 7 bases and J 2 bases; nucleotides not matched to a gene: 8. Germline CDR1 reads LNHDA; CDR2 reads SQIVND (reference sequence). This CDR3 spans 15 amino acids. The CDR3 spells CASTATGTGNQPQHF. The CDR3 bases are TGTGCCAGTACCGCGACAGGGACGGGCAATCAGCCCCAGCATTTT. Full variable domain (outside the CDR3, taken from reference TRBV19 and TRBJ1-5): DGGITQSPKYLFRKEGQNVTLSCEQNLNHDAMYWYRQDPGQGLRLIYYSQIVNDFQKGDIAEGYSVSREKKESFPLTVTSAQKNPTAFYLCASTATGTGNQPQHFGDGTRLSIL.

V usage is TRBV19 and J usage is TRBJ2-3; D is possibly TRBD2 (6 bases). The ends were cut back, 4 bases at V and 1 base at J, with 15 bases in the middle. Germline CDR1 reads LNHDA; CDR2 reads SQIVND (reference sequence). The CDR3 loop spans 16 amino acids. The CDR3 sequence is CASSTLTSRRTDTQYF. The CDR3, as DNA: TGTGCCAGTAGTACCCTAACTAGCAGACGCACAGATACGCAGTATTTT.

This clone was detected once. The V gene is TRBV6-6, the J gene TRBJ2-7; 8 bases agree with TRBD1. V dropped 4 bases and J dropped 2; count of bases not matched to a gene: 4. CDR1 is MNHNY, CDR2 SVGAGI, per germline (reference sequence). The CDR3 contains 14 residues. CDR3 sequence (DNA): TGTGCCAGCAGTTTTGGGACAGGAGCCTACGAGCAGTACTTC. This translates into CASSFGTGAYEQYF.

In its sample, this clone was seen once. The rearrangement uses TRBV5-4 and TRBJ2-5; a weak D match, TRBD2 (5 bases). This CDR3 is 14 amino acids long. CDR1 and CDR2 (germline): SGHNT, YYREEE (reference sequence). V was shortened by 1 base and J by 3 bases, with 10 bases between the two germline ends. CDR3 loop: CASSLLGRKETQYF. The CDR3 nucleotides are TGTGCCAGCAGCTTGCTAGGGAGAAAAGAGACCCAGTACTTC.

The chain employs TRBV5-5 and TRBJ1-5, with D uncertain. Per the germline V gene, CDR1 is SGHKS and CDR2 is YYEKEE (reference sequence). The CDR3 length is 14 residues. The V and J ends lost 1 base and 2 bases respectively, with 7 bases between them. The DNA of the CDR3 is TGTGCCAGCAGCTTGTCAGTGGGCAATCAGCCCCAGCATTTT. Amino acid sequence: CASSLSVGNQPQHF.

The chain joins TRBV14 to TRBJ1-1, with D maybe TRBD1 (5 bases). Germline V gene data show CDR1 as SGHDN and CDR2 as FVKESK. The CDR3 sequence is 14 residues long. Trimming left V 4 bases short and J 1 base short, with 10 bases between. The CDR3 DNA follows: TGTGCCAGCAGCCTCGGGGGAGGGAACACTGAAGCTTTCTTT. Translation gives CASSLGGGNTEAFF.

V usage is TRBV4-3 and J usage is TRBJ2-6, with D maybe TRBD2 (5 bases). The CDR3 loop spans 14 amino acids. The V end was cut by 3 bases, the J end by 4 bases, with 7 bases between. Germline V lookup: CDR1 LGHNA, CDR2 YSLEER. CDR3 amino acids: CASSQRVGANVLTF. For the CDR3, the DNA is TGCGCCAGCAGCCAGAGGGTAGGGGCCAACGTCCTGACTTTC.

This rearrangement joins TRBV7-2 to TRBJ2-7, with 10 positions matching TRBD2. With 1 base clipped from V and 2 bases from J, the junction kept 2 bases outside the gene matches. The length of the CDR3 is 15 residues. The germline V gene has CDR1 SGHTA and CDR2 FQGNSA. The CDR3 spells CASSLVAGGTYEQYF. The CDR3, as DNA: TGTGCCAGCAGCTTAGTAGCGGGGGGCACCTACGAGCAGTACTTC.

The chain uses TRBV29-1 and TRBJ2-5, with a weak D call TRBD2 (5 bases). V lost 3 bases and J lost 5, with 10 bases in between. Germline V gene lookup returns CDR1 SQVTM and CDR2 ANQGSEA. The CDR3 extends over 12 amino acids. The CDR3 DNA reads TGCAGCGTTGATCCCGGGGTCGAGACCCAGTACTTC. It yields the protein CSVDPGVETQYF.

The chain recombines TRBV4-2 with TRBJ2-7, with TRBD1 matching 9 bases. The CDR3 has 16 residues. The V segment lost 1 base and the J segment 4 bases; nucleotides outside the gene matches: 8. The germline V gene encodes CDR1 LGHNA and CDR2 YNFKEQ. The CDR3 DNA reads as TGTGCCAGCAGCCAAGGAGACAGGGGGAAACCTTACGAGCAGTACTTC. It yields the protein CASSQGDRGKPYEQYF.

V usage is TRBV5-4 and J usage is TRBJ1-1; D is possibly TRBD1 (6 bases). Germline V gene data show CDR1 as SGHNT and CDR2 as YYREEE (reference sequence). The CDR3 is made up of 14 amino acids. V was clipped by 4 bases and J by 3 bases, with 13 bases between them. CDR3 region: CASSIQGRDTEAFF. The DNA for the CDR3 is TGTGCCAGCAGCATACAGGGCCGGGACACTGAAGCTTTCTTT. Supplemented by reference TRBV5-4 and TRBJ1-1, the full variable domain reads ETGVTQSPTHLIKTRGQQVTLRCSSQSGHNTVSWYQQALGQGPQFIFQYYREEENGRGNFPPRFSGLQFPNYSSELNVNALELDDSALYLCASSIQGRDTEAFFGQGTRLTVV.

The chain couples TRBV4-3 to TRBJ2-5; 9 positions match TRBD2. Trimming cost V 4 bases and J 4 bases; bases outside gene matches: 10. Germline values: CDR1 LGHNA, CDR2 YSLEER. This CDR3 has 16 amino acids. The CDR3 sequence: CASSPSAGGPGETQYF. The CDR3 coding sequence is TGCGCCAGCAGCCCTTCGGCGGGGGGGCCGGGAGAGACCCAGTACTTC.

V usage is TRBV18 and J usage is TRBJ1-2; 7 bases agree with TRBD1. Germline CDR1 KGHSH, CDR2 LQKENI. This CDR3 is 17 amino acids long. Trimming cost V 3 bases and J 5 bases; bases outside gene matches: 15. CDR3 amino acids: CASSPSISRQGRYGYTF. CDR3 nucleotides: TGTGCCAGCTCACCCTCAATCTCGCGACAGGGTCGGTATGGCTACACCTTC.

Comments on this clone: One end of the junction is discordant with germline, which a read error may explain. The chain joins TRBV25-1 to TRBJ1-4; 9 positions agree with TRBD1. This CDR3 comprises 13 residues. CDR1 and CDR2 from the germline V gene are MGHDK and SYGVNS. The CDR3 DNA follows: TGTGCCAGCAGTGAGACAGGACAGGGGCGATGGACTTTT. This translates into CASSETGQGRWTF.

The rearrangement uses TRBV5-1 and TRBJ2-7; a weak D match, TRBD2 (6 bases). CDR3 length: 15 residues. Germline V gives CDR1 SGHRS, CDR2 YFSETQ. Trimming left V 1 base short and J 4 bases short, with 15 bases between. This chain's CDR3 is CASSLSGPPVYEQYF. The DNA of the CDR3 is TGCGCCAGCAGCTTGAGCGGGCCTCCGGTGTACGAGCAGTACTTC.

The genes are TRBV7-2 and TRBJ2-1, with a tentative D call TRBD2 (7 bases). The CDR3 contains 15 residues. The V end lost 5 bases, the J end lost 10 bases, and 21 bases lay between the germline ends. Germline assignment: CDR1 SGHTA and CDR2 FQGNSA. The CDR3 DNA follows: TGTGCCAGCAGCCCGGGGGGCTTCCACCCAGGGGAGCAGTTCTTC. It specifies CASSPGGFHPGEQFF.

This CDR3 is CALSRDRDRYEQYF. CDR3 coding DNA: TGTGCCCTTAGCCGGGACAGGGATCGCTACGAGCAGTACTTC. The V call is TRBV10-3, the J call TRBJ2-7; 9 bases agree with TRBD1. The V and J ends lost 11 bases and 3 bases, in that order; junction bases with no gene match: 11. CDR3 length equals 14 residues. The germline V gene encodes CDR1 ENHRY and CDR2 SYGVKD.

The chain links TRBV9 to TRBJ2-1, with 11 bases aligning to TRBD2. The germline V gene encodes CDR1 SGDLS and CDR2 YYNGEE. The trim removed 6 bases at V and 7 bases at J, leaving 9 bases unmatched. The CDR3 totals 15 residues. CDR3 nucleotide sequence: TGTGCCAGCACCGTCGGTGGGACTAGCGGTAATGAGCAGTTCTTC. As protein: CASTVGGTSGNEQFF.